The rows below give T cell receptor beta chains drawn from one sample of a study of CD8+CD57+ T cells in acquired aplastic anemia. Each CDR3 protein is one row after TCRdb ran MiXCR on the reads. In the table there are about 40,000 distinct CDR3 sequences, approximately 63% of which are singletons. Sequenced material: sorted CD4+, CD8+, or CD8+CD57+ T cells (not recorded which) from PBMCs. These receptors were collected from a human donor with aplastic anemia. Each CDR3 is given with its conserved first and last residue. Each record gives: CDR3 DNA, CDR3 protein, J gene, V gene, D gene, clone size. A D gene is named only where the DNA matches it firmly. Clone size is not always given. Where it is, it says once, few, many or a class for expanded clones.

DNA: TGTGCCAGCAGCTTGGACAGATCTCAGCCCCAGCATTTT; CDR3: CASSLDRSQPQHF; J: TRBJ1-5; V: TRBV5-6; D: .; size: many
DNA: TGTGCCACCAGCAACGGCGGGGAGACCCAGTACTTC; CDR3: CATSNGGETQYF; J: TRBJ2-5; V: TRBV15; D: .; size: .
DNA: TGTGCCAGCAGCCAAGGCCAAGCTCCGAACACCGGGGAGCTGTTTTTT; CDR3: CASSQGQAPNTGELFF; J: TRBJ2-2; V: TRBV16; D: .; size: many
DNA: TGTGCCAGCAGTGATTGGCAGATGAACACTGAAGCTTTCTTT; CDR3: CASSDWQMNTEAFF; J: TRBJ1-1; V: TRBV2; D: .; size: many
DNA: TGTGCCAGCAGAATGTACGAGAACACTGAAGCTTTCTTT; CDR3: CASRMYENTEAFF; J: TRBJ1-1; V: TRBV2; D: .; size: .
DNA: TGTGCCACCAGCAGAGACAGACTTCCCTACGAGCAGTACTTC; CDR3: CATSRDRLPYEQYF; J: TRBJ2-7; V: TRBV15; D: .; size: .
DNA: TGTGCCAGTTCCCGGACCGTCTCCTACGAGCAGTACTTC; CDR3: CASSRTVSYEQYF; J: TRBJ2-7; V: TRBV19; D: .; size: .
DNA: TGTGCCAGCAGCCAAAACCAGCCCCAGCATTTT; CDR3: CASSQNQPQHF; J: TRBJ1-5; V: TRBV7-9; D: .; size: .
DNA: TGCAGTGCTAGAGATCAGACTAGCGGGGGGCGGGTAGAGACCCAGCACTTC; CDR3: CSARDQTSGGRVETQHF; J: TRBJ2-5; V: TRBV20-1; D: TRBD2; size: .
DNA: TGCAGTGCTAGAGAACAAGGGGACACCGGGGAGCTGTTTTTT; CDR3: CSAREQGDTGELFF; J: TRBJ2-2; V: TRBV20-1; D: .; size: .
DNA: TGTGCCAGCAGTCCCTGGGGGGGGGCTAACTATGGCTACACCTTC; CDR3: CASSPWGGANYGYTF; J: TRBJ1-2; V: TRBV25-1; D: .; size: .
DNA: TGCGCCAGCAGCCAACCAGGCGACTACGAGCAGTACTTC; CDR3: CASSQPGDYEQYF; J: TRBJ2-7; V: TRBV4-1; D: .; size: many
DNA: TGTGCCTGGACGGCGGAGTACACTGAAGCTTTCTTT; CDR3: CAWTAEYTEAFF; J: TRBJ1-1; V: TRBV30; D: .; size: .
DNA: TGTGCCAGCAGTTCCACAGGGACGGAGGGCACCGGGGAGCTGTTTTTT; CDR3: CASSSTGTEGTGELFF; J: TRBJ2-2; V: TRBV27; D: .; size: .
DNA: TGTGCCAGCAGCCAAGACTGGACCCATAATTCACCCCTCCACTTT; CDR3: CASSQDWTHNSPLHF; J: TRBJ1-6; V: TRBV14; D: .; size: .
DNA: TGTGCCAGCAGCTTACGGGCTCTCGAGACCCAGTACTTC; CDR3: CASSLRALETQYF; J: TRBJ2-5; V: TRBV7-9; D: .; size: once
DNA: TGTGCCAGTAGCAGACCGGGGGAACTGGGTCAGCCCCAGCATTTT; CDR3: CASSRPGELGQPQHF; J: TRBJ1-5; V: TRBV19; D: .; size: .
DNA: TGTGCCAGCAGTGATTGGGGAGGTCAGCCCCAGCATTTT; CDR3: CASSDWGGQPQHF; J: TRBJ1-5; V: TRBV2; D: .; size: .
DNA: TGTGCCAGCCAAGACAGGGGTAATTCACCCCTCCACTTT; CDR3: CASQDRGNSPLHF; J: TRBJ1-6; V: TRBV2; D: TRBD1; size: .
DNA: TGCAGCGGGTGGCCACACGATGAGCAGTTCTTC; CDR3: CSGWPHDEQFF; J: TRBJ2-1; V: TRBV20-1; D: .; size: .
DNA: TGTGCCGCCTCGGAGACAGCCGGTGAAAAACTGTTTTTT; CDR3: CAASETAGEKLFF; J: TRBJ1-4; V: TRBV15; D: .; size: .
DNA: TGCGCCAGCAGCCAAGAGCGGGGGGTCAACAGTTCACCCCTCCACTTT; CDR3: CASSQERGVNSSPLHF; J: TRBJ1-6; V: TRBV4-1; D: .; size: .
DNA: TGTGCCAGCAGCTTAAACCGAGACCTTTATGGCTACACCTTC; CDR3: CASSLNRDLYGYTF; J: TRBJ1-2; V: TRBV7-2; D: .; size: few
DNA: TGTGCCAGCAGCGGGCAAGGAGTGAACTACGAGCAGTACTTC; CDR3: CASSGQGVNYEQYF; J: TRBJ2-7; V: TRBV9; D: .; size: .
DNA: TGTGCCAGCAGTGAAGAGCGGCTGAGGGATCGCTCTGGCTACACCTTC; CDR3: CASSEERLRDRSGYTF; J: TRBJ1-2; V: TRBV2; D: .; size: .
DNA: TGCGCCAGCAGTGAGTTGGGGTACCACGAGCAGTACTTC; CDR3: CASSELGYHEQYF; J: TRBJ2-7; V: TRBV2; D: .; size: .
DNA: TGTGCCAGCAGAGATGGTTCTCCAGGGTCTGGCTACACCTTC; CDR3: CASRDGSPGSGYTF; J: TRBJ1-2; V: TRBV25-1; D: .; size: .
DNA: TGTGCCAGCAGTCAGGACAGGGGGTTGGACGAGCAGTACTTC; CDR3: CASSQDRGLDEQYF; J: TRBJ2-7; V: TRBV12-3/TRBV12-4; D: TRBD1; size: few
DNA: TGTGCCAGCAGCTTTCCGAGCACAGATACGCAGTATTTT; CDR3: CASSFPSTDTQYF; J: TRBJ2-3; V: TRBV7-2; D: .; size: .
DNA: TGCAGCATTGGCAAATCCTCCGGCTACGAGCAGTACTTC; CDR3: CSIGKSSGYEQYF; J: TRBJ2-7; V: TRBV29-1; D: .; size: .
DNA: TGTGCCAGCAGCTTAGCGCACAATGGGCAGTTCTTC; CDR3: CASSLAHNGQFF; J: TRBJ2-1; V: TRBV7-9; D: .; size: .
DNA: TGTGCCAGCACCATCCGGGACGGGAATTCACCCCTCCACTTT; CDR3: CASTIRDGNSPLHF; J: TRBJ1-6; V: TRBV2; D: .; size: .
DNA: TGTGCCAGCAGTTACGTGGTGCCAGGGGGCGACGAGCAGTACTTC; CDR3: CASSYVVPGGDEQYF; J: TRBJ2-7; V: TRBV9; D: TRBD1; size: .
DNA: TGTGCCAGCAGCTTCCCGGACGGAATGAACACTGAAGCTTTCTTT; CDR3: CASSFPDGMNTEAFF; J: TRBJ1-1; V: TRBV5-6; D: .; size: many
DNA: TGCAGCGTTGAGAAGGGATATGGCTACACCTTC; CDR3: CSVEKGYGYTF; J: TRBJ1-2; V: TRBV29-1; D: .; size: .
DNA: TGTGCCAGTAGTATTAACAGTCTGAACACTAAAGCTTTCTTT; CDR3: CASSINSLNTKAFF; J: TRBJ1-1; V: TRBV19; D: .; size: .
DNA: TGTGCCATATCCCCGGGACAGGGGAGGAACTCCTACGAGCAGTACTTC; CDR3: CAISPGQGRNSYEQYF; J: TRBJ2-7; V: TRBV2; D: TRBD1; size: many
DNA: TGTGCCAGCAGTCCCTTCCGGGACTCCTTGTACAATGAGCAGTTCTTC; CDR3: CASSPFRDSLYNEQFF; J: TRBJ2-1; V: TRBV11-1; D: .; size: .
DNA: TGTGCCATCAGTGACTCACCGATTTCACCCCTCCACTTT; CDR3: CAISDSPISPLHF; J: TRBJ1-6; V: TRBV10-3; D: .; size: once
DNA: TGTGCCAGCAGCTTGCCGCCGCAGCGGTCGGCTGAAGCTTTCTTT; CDR3: CASSLPPQRSAEAFF; J: TRBJ1-1; V: TRBV7-2; D: .; size: .
DNA: TGTGCCAGCAGCTTTGGTATATCCTACGAGCAGTACTTC; CDR3: CASSFGISYEQYF; J: TRBJ2-7; V: TRBV7-3; D: .; size: .
DNA: TGTGCCAGCAGTGAGACCTCCTACGAGCAGTACTTC; CDR3: CASSETSYEQYF; J: TRBJ2-7; V: TRBV25-1; D: .; size: .
DNA: TGCAGCGCCCAGAACAGCTACGAGCAGTACTTC; CDR3: CSAQNSYEQYF; J: TRBJ2-7; V: TRBV29-1; D: .; size: .
DNA: TGCAGCGTTGTTGAGAGAAGCTATGGCTACACCTTC; CDR3: CSVVERSYGYTF; J: TRBJ1-2; V: TRBV29-1; D: .; size: .
DNA: TGTGCCAGCAGTGAAGCTGAGACCCAGTACTTC; CDR3: CASSEAETQYF; J: TRBJ2-5; V: TRBV2; D: .; size: .
DNA: TGCAGCGTTACAGGAATGGGAGAGACCCAGTACTTC; CDR3: CSVTGMGETQYF; J: TRBJ2-5; V: TRBV29-1; D: .; size: .
DNA: TGTGCCAGCACCAAAGGGGAGAACACTGAAGCTTTCTTT; CDR3: CASTKGENTEAFF; J: TRBJ1-1; V: TRBV6-1; D: .; size: many
DNA: TGTGCCAGCAGCGTGAATGCAGGGGCGGGGACTGAAGCTTTCTTT; CDR3: CASSVNAGAGTEAFF; J: TRBJ1-1; V: TRBV5-4; D: .; size: many
DNA: TGTGCCATCAGTGAGTCGGCAGGAGCCGATAACTATGGCTACACCTTC; CDR3: CAISESAGADNYGYTF; J: TRBJ1-2; V: TRBV10-3; D: .; size: .
DNA: TGTGCCAGCAGCTTGGACAGGGTAACCTACGAGCAGTACTTC; CDR3: CASSLDRVTYEQYF; J: TRBJ2-7; V: TRBV5-6; D: .; size: many